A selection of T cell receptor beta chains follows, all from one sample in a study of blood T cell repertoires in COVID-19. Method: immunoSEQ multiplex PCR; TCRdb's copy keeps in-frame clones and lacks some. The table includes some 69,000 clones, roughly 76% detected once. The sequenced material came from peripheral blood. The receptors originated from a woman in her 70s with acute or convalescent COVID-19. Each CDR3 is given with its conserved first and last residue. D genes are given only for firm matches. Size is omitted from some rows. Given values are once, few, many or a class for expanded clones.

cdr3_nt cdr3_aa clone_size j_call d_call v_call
TGTGCCCGTAGAGCTATGCGGAACACCGGGGAGCTGTTTTTT CARRAMRNTGELFF . TRBJ2-2 . TRBV30
TGTGCCAGTAGTATCGTGTGGTGGGCGAGCACAGATACGCAGTATTTT CASSIVWWASTDTQYF . TRBJ2-3 . TRBV19
TGTGCCAGTAGGGACAGGGGGCGTCCTTCTGGAAACACCATATATTTT CASRDRGRPSGNTIYF . TRBJ1-3 TRBD1 TRBV19
TGCAGTGCTAGAACTAGTAATGAGCAGTTCTTC CSARTSNEQFF . TRBJ2-1 . TRBV20-1
TGTGCCAGCACCGAAAATAGGAACACTGAAGCTTTCTTT CASTENRNTEAFF . TRBJ1-1 . TRBV6-5
TGTGCCAGCAGGCCGCAGGGGGTCTCCACAGATACGCAGTATTTT CASRPQGVSTDTQYF . TRBJ2-3 TRBD1 TRBV2
TGTGCCAGCAGCGCTCACGCTAGCGTCTCCTACGAGCAGTACTTC CASSAHASVSYEQYF . TRBJ2-7 . TRBV7-2
TGTGCCAGCAGTGGAGGGGGCTCCGGGACAGGGATTTACTATGGCTACACCTTC CASSGGGSGTGIYYGYTF . TRBJ1-2 TRBD1 TRBV6-1
TGTGCCAGCGGAAACTTCGGGGGAATTAGGGATCAGCCCCAGCATTTT CASGNFGGIRDQPQHF few TRBJ1-5 . TRBV5-6
TGTGCCAGCAGCCAAGTGGGACATTTGAACACTGAAGCTTTCTTT CASSQVGHLNTEAFF . TRBJ1-1 . TRBV14
TGTGCCAGCAGTTCCCAGGGGGTCCCCTATGGCTACACCTTC CASSSQGVPYGYTF . TRBJ1-2 TRBD1 TRBV28
TGTGCCAGCAGCTTCTTAGCGTCGGTAAGATTCAGCAATCAGCCCCAGCATTTT CASSFLASVRFSNQPQHF once TRBJ1-5 . TRBV7-8
TGCGCCAGCAGCCTTCCGACAGGGAGAACTGAAGCTTTCTTT CASSLPTGRTEAFF . TRBJ1-1 TRBD1 TRBV5-1
TGTGCCAGCAGCGTAGGCAGTTCCTACGAGCAGTACTTC CASSVGSSYEQYF medium-sized TRBJ2-7 . TRBV9
TGTGCCAGCACGAGAGGGGACAGGGCATTCTCTGGGGCCAACGTCCTGACTTTC CASTRGDRAFSGANVLTF . TRBJ2-6 TRBD1 TRBV28
TGTGCCACCGCTACCTCTCCCTACAATGAGCAGTTCTTC CATATSPYNEQFF . TRBJ2-1 . TRBV2
TGTGCCAGCAGAGCCGAACAGGGGAGGAACACTGAAGCTTTCTTT CASRAEQGRNTEAFF . TRBJ1-1 TRBD1 TRBV28
TGTGCCAGTAGTATAGTTACACCCTCCACAGATACGCAGTATTTT CASSIVTPSTDTQYF . TRBJ2-3 . TRBV19
TGTGCCAGCAGGCCGGGACAGGGGGCGGATACGCAGTATTTT CASRPGQGADTQYF once TRBJ2-3 TRBD1 TRBV6-5
TGTGCCAGCAGCGTCCACAGGGGGGATGGCTACACCTTC CASSVHRGDGYTF few TRBJ1-2 TRBD1 TRBV7-8
TGTGCCAGCAGCCGTCCCGGGGGTTCACGGAAGACCCAGTACTTC CASSRPGGSRKTQYF once TRBJ2-5 . TRBV14
TGTGCCAGCAGCCCCTCGGGACTAGCGGGGAAAGAGACCCAGTACTTC CASSPSGLAGKETQYF . TRBJ2-5 TRBD2 TRBV4-2
TGCGCCAGCAGAACAGGGGTGAACACTGAAGCTTTCTTT CASRTGVNTEAFF . TRBJ1-1 TRBD1 TRBV5-1
TGTGCCAGCAGCGTAGATTTGTGGCCGGGACAAAGCTGGGAGGAGACCCAGTACTTC CASSVDLWPGQSWEETQYF once TRBJ2-5 . TRBV9
TGTGCCAGCAGCGTAGCATGGGGACACCTGAGCTCCTACGAGCAGTACTTC CASSVAWGHLSSYEQYF . TRBJ2-7 . TRBV9